One T cell receptor beta chain is described in this entry. The sample originates from a study of control samples from healthy donors and cancer patients. The CDR3 extends over 20 amino acids. Clones were read by immunoSEQ multiplex PCR, and TCRdb kept only the in-frame ones, dropping some. Counted here are around 160,000 clones, approximately 93% occurring once; the ten biggest clones make up 5.8%. The receptor was isolated from a man aged 18 to 30 in good health. The sample was blood. This chain links TRBV21-1 with TRBJ2-7; TRBD1 is the table's D call and was not checked against the DNA. TRBV21-1 is termed a pseudogene. The CDR3 sequence: CASSATQGAHDMSPSYEQYF. CDR3 coding DNA: TGTGCCAGCAGCGCCACCCAGGGGGCCCACGATATGAGTCCTTCCTACGAGCAGTACTTC.